This is a list of T cell receptor beta chains from one sample in a study of human T cells and chemical hapten exposure. MiXCR was run by TCRdb on the RACE reads, yielding one entry per CDR3 protein. This table holds 350,000 to 450,000 distinct CDR3 sequences, about 5.1% found once. Sequencing used whole blood, obtained in connection with sensitization to the hapten diphenylcyclopropenone (DPC). These receptors came from a woman aged 45-59 years with alopecia areata. Some clones in this sample may be carry-over from other donors' samples. CDR3s include the opening cysteine and the closing phenylalanine or tryptophan. D genes are given only for firm matches. Some rows mark clone size as missing; the rest say once, few, many or name a class of expanded clone.

>TRBV7-9|TRBD2|-|TRBJ2-7
CASSFAGGTSSYEQYF
TGTGCCAGCAGCTTCGCGGGGGGGACTTCGTCCTACGAGCAGTACTTC
>TRBV9|-|many|TRBJ1-6
CASSPGAGHSPLHF
TGTGCCAGCAGCCCCGGGGCAGGGCATTCACCCCTCCACTTT
>TRBV9|TRBD1|many|TRBJ2-7
CASSPRQGVEYEQYF
TGTGCCAGCAGCCCTAGACAGGGGGTAGAGTACGAGCAGTACTTC
>TRBV29-1|-|many|TRBJ2-7
CSVWDYEQYF
TGCAGCGTTTGGGATTACGAGCAGTACTTC
>TRBV3-1|-|many|TRBJ1-6
CASSQDEGYNSPLHF
TGTGCCAGCAGCCAAGACGAAGGGTATAATTCACCCCTCCACTTT
>TRBV20-1|-|-|TRBJ1-4
CSAYQTLTNEKLFF
TGCAGTGCCTACCAGACACTAACTAATGAAAAACTGTTTTTT
>TRBV7-8|TRBD1|many|TRBJ1-1
CASSFSDRMNTEAFF
TGTGCCAGCAGCTTTTCGGACAGGATGAACACTGAAGCTTTCTTT
>TRBV5-1|-|-|TRBJ1-3
CASSFESFSGNTIYF
TGCGCCAGCAGCTTCGAGAGTTTCTCTGGAAACACCATATATTTT
>TRBV6-1|-|many|TRBJ1-5
CASSEVVNQPQHF
TGTGCCAGCAGTGAAGTGGTCAATCAGCCCCAGCATTTT
>TRBV6-4|TRBD2|many|TRBJ2-1
CASSDSSSGRMKVEQFF
TGTGCCAGCAGTGACTCGTCTAGCGGGAGAATGAAGGTTGAGCAGTTCTTC
>TRBV12-3/TRBV12-4|-|-|TRBJ1-1
CASSPPPGGGALDTEAFF
TGTGCCAGCAGTCCTCCCCCTGGCGGGGGGGCGCTGGACACTGAAGCTTTCTTT
>TRBV6-5|TRBD1|many|TRBJ2-7
CASSPPGQYEQYF
TGTGCCAGCAGTCCCCCGGGACAGTACGAGCAGTACTTC
>TRBV10-3|-|many|TRBJ2-2
CAISEGVPGELFF
TGTGCCATCAGTGAGGGTGTCCCCGGGGAGCTGTTTTTT
>TRBV5-1|-|many|TRBJ1-1
CASSLRRELGEAFF
TGCGCCAGCAGCTTGCGAAGGGAATTAGGTGAAGCTTTCTTT
>TRBV12-3/TRBV12-4|-|many|TRBJ2-2
CASTPGNTGELFF
TGTGCCAGCACTCCCGGGAACACCGGGGAGCTGTTTTTT
>TRBV29-1|-|many|TRBJ2-1
CSVESGNEQFF
TGCAGCGTTGAGAGCGGCAATGAGCAGTTCTTC
>TRBV27|TRBD2|-|TRBJ2-3
CASSPTSGPSTDTQYF
TGTGCCAGCAGTCCAACTAGCGGGCCCAGCACAGATACGCAGTATTTT
>TRBV9|-|few|TRBJ2-3
CASSVSTYTDTQYF
TGTGCCAGCAGCGTAAGCACTTACACAGATACGCAGTATTTT
>TRBV7-2|-|few|TRBJ1-2
CASSTRQNLGYTF
TGTGCCAGCAGCACCCGACAGAATTTAGGCTACACCTTC
>TRBV6-5|-|few|TRBJ1-1
CASSHREFGNTEAFF
TGTGCCAGCAGCCACCGGGAGTTCGGGAACACTGAAGCTTTCTTT
>TRBV29-1|TRBD2|-|TRBJ2-2
CSVEDGLAVTGELFF
TGCAGCGTTGAAGATGGGCTAGCGGTCACCGGGGAGCTGTTTTTT
>TRBV6-5|TRBD1|many|TRBJ1-2
CASSSWTGHGYTF
TGTGCCAGCAGTTCGTGGACAGGGCATGGCTACACCTTC
>TRBV2|-|few|TRBJ2-2
CASSRQETLELFF
TGTGCCAGCAGTAGACAGGAGACCTTAGAGCTGTTTTTT
>TRBV12-3/TRBV12-4|TRBD2|few|TRBJ2-1
CASTLGAGDLNEQFF
TGTGCCAGCACCCTTGGCGCGGGAGACCTAAATGAGCAGTTCTTC
>TRBV5-1|-|-|TRBJ2-3
CASSLVGGGADTQYF
TGCGCCAGCAGCTTGGTAGGGGGTGGCGCAGATACGCAGTATTTT
>TRBV6-2/TRBV6-3|-|-|TRBJ1-1
CASSTLRGGTEAFF
TGTGCCAGCAGCACCTTGAGGGGAGGAACTGAAGCTTTCTTT
>TRBV29-1|-|-|TRBJ1-3
CSVEDGLGSGNTIYF
TGCAGCGTTGAAGATGGACTAGGGTCTGGAAACACCATATATTTT
>TRBV30|TRBD2|few|TRBJ2-3
CAWNIAGFGDTQYF
TGTGCCTGGAACATAGCGGGCTTCGGAGATACGCAGTATTTT
>TRBV29-1|TRBD2|many|TRBJ2-1
CSGGGGPNEQFF
TGCAGCGGGGGCGGGGGGCCCAATGAGCAGTTCTTC
>TRBV27|-|many|TRBJ1-5
CASSSSLYQPQHF
TGTGCCAGCAGTTCAAGCCTTTATCAGCCCCAGCATTTT
>TRBV12-3/TRBV12-4|-|many|TRBJ1-3
CASSPRVSGNTIYF
TGTGCCAGCAGTCCAAGGGTGTCTGGAAACACCATATATTTT
>TRBV7-9|-|few|TRBJ2-3
CASSLSRTSTDTQYF
TGTGCCAGCAGCTTATCCCGTACTAGCACAGATACGCAGTATTTT
>TRBV7-2|TRBD1|-|TRBJ1-1
CASSPYRGSEAFF
TGTGCCAGCAGCCCCTACAGGGGCTCTGAAGCTTTCTTT
>TRBV5-1|TRBD2|few|TRBJ2-3
CASSWTTSGTNTQYF
TGCGCCAGCAGCTGGACGACTAGCGGGACAAATACGCAGTATTTT
>TRBV28|TRBD1|-|TRBJ1-2
CASSGDSLSGYTF
TGTGCCAGCAGTGGGGACAGCCTCTCAGGCTACACCTTC
>TRBV9|-|many|TRBJ2-3
CASSVEPGFNTSTDTQYF
TGTGCCAGCAGCGTAGAACCTGGGTTCAATACTAGCACAGATACGCAGTATTTT
>TRBV4-2|TRBD2|many|TRBJ2-5
CASSSRTSGAQAQYF
TGTGCCAGCAGCTCGAGGACTAGCGGGGCCCAGGCCCAGTACTTC
>TRBV2|TRBD1|-|TRBJ1-6
CASRGRRDSRTSSYNSPLHF
TGTGCCAGCAGGGGCCGCCGGGACAGTCGAACGAGCTCCTATAATTCACCCCTCCACTTT
>TRBV18|TRBD1|many|TRBJ1-4
CASSAGQDANEKLFF
TGTGCCAGCTCAGCCGGACAGGACGCTAATGAAAAACTGTTTTTT
>TRBV20-1|-|few|TRBJ2-3
CSASEGGLGDTQYF
TGCAGTGCTAGCGAGGGGGGGCTGGGAGATACGCAGTATTTT
>TRBV7-2|TRBD2|few|TRBJ2-7
CASSLAAGGPGEQYF
TGTGCCAGCAGCTTAGCGGCGGGAGGGCCCGGCGAGCAGTACTTC
>TRBV7-2|-|-|TRBJ1-5
CASSPRVGNQPQHF
TGTGCCAGCAGCCCCAGGGTCGGCAATCAGCCCCAGCATTTT
>TRBV5-1|TRBD1|many|TRBJ2-1
CASSQGQGRSNEQFF
TGCGCCAGCAGCCAGGGACAGGGTAGGAGCAATGAGCAGTTCTTC
>TRBV20-1|TRBD1|many|TRBJ1-5
CSASLAGQGGQPQHF
TGCAGTGCTTCTTTAGCGGGACAGGGAGGTCAGCCCCAGCATTTT
>TRBV6-5|-|-|TRBJ1-2
CASSYTGTNYGYTF
TGTGCCAGCAGTTACACCGGGACAAACTATGGCTACACCTTC